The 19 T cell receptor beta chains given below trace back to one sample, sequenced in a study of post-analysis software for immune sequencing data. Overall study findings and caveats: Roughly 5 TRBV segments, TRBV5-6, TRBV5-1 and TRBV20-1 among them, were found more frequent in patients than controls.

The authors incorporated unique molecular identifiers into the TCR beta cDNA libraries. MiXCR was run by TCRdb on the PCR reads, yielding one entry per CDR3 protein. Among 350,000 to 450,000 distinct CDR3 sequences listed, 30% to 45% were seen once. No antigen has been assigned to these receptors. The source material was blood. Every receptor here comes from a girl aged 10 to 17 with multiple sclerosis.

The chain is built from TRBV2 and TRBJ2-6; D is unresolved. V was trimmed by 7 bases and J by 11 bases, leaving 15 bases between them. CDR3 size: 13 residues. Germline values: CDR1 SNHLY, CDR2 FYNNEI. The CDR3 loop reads CASKWGNPHVLTF. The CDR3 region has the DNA TGTGCCAGCAAATGGGGAAACCCCCACGTCCTGACTTTC.

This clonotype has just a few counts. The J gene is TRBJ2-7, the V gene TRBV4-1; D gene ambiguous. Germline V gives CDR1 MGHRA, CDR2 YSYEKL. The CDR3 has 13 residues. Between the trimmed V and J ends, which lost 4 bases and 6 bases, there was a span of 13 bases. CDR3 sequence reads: CASSPRKGTEQYF. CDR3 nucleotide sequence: TGCGCCAGCAGCCCAAGGAAGGGTACCGAGCAGTACTTC.

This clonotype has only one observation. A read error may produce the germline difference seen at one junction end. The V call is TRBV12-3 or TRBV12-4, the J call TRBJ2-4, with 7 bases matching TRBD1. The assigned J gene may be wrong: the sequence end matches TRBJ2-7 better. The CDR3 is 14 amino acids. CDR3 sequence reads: CASRLGNRGYEQYF. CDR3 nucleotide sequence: TGTGCCAGCAGGTTAGGTAACAGGGGCTACGAGCAGTACTTC.

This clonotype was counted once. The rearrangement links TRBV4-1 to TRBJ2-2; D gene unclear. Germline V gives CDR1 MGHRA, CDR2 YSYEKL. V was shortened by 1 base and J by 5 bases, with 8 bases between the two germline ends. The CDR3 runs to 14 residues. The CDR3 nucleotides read TGCGCCAGCAGCCAAGTTGTCATGACCGGGGAGCTGTTTTTT. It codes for CASSQVVMTGELFF.

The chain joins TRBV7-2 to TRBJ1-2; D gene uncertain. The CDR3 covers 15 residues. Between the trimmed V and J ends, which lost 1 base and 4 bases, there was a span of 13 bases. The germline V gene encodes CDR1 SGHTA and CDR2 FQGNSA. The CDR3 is CASSLVENGGYGYTF. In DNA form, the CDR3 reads TGTGCCAGCAGCTTAGTAGAAAACGGCGGCTATGGCTACACCTTC.

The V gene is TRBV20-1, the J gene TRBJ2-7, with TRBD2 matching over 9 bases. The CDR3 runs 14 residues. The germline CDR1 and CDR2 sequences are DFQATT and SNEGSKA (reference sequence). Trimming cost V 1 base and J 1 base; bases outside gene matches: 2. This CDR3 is CSARVGLASYEQYF. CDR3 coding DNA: TGCAGTGCTAGAGTGGGACTAGCTTCCTACGAGCAGTACTTC.

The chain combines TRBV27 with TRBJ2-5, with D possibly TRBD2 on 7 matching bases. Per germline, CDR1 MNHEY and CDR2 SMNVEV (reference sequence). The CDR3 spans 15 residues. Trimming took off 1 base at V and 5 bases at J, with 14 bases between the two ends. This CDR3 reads CASSLLGGAEETQYF. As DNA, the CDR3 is TGTGCCAGCAGTTTATTAGGGGGGGCGGAGGAGACCCAGTACTTC.

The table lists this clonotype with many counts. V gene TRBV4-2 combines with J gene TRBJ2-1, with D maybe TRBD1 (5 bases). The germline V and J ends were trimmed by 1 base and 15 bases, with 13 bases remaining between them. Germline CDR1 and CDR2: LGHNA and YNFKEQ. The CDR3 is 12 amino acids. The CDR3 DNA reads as TGTGCCAGCAGCCAAGCAGGGTATTTGCGGTTCTTC. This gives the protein CASSQAGYLRFF.

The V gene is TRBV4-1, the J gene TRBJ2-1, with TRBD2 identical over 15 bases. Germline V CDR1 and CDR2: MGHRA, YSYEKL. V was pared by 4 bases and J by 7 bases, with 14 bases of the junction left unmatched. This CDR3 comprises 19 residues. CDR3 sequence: CASSPLIGTSGGFRNEQFF. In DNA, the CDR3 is TGCGCCAGCAGCCCTCTAATCGGGACTAGCGGGGGGTTTAGGAATGAGCAGTTCTTC.

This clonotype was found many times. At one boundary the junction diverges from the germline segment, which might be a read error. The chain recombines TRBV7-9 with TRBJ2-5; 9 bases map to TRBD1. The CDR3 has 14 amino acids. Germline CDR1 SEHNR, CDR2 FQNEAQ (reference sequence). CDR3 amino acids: CASSLTGGRETQYF. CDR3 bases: TGCGCCAGCAGCTTGACAGGGGGAAGGGAGACCCAGTACTTC.

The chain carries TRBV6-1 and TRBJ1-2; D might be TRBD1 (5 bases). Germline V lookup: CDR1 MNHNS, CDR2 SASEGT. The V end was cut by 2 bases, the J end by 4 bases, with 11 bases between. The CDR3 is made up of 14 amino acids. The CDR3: CASSEWDLGYGYTF. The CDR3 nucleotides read TGTGCCAGCAGTGAATGGGACCTAGGCTATGGCTACACCTTC.

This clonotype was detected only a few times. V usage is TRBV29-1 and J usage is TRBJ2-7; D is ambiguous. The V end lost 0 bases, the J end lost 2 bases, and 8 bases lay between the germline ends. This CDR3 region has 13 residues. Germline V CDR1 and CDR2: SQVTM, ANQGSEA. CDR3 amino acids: CSVEEEGTYEQYF. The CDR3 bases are TGCAGCGTTGAAGAAGAAGGGACCTACGAGCAGTACTTC.

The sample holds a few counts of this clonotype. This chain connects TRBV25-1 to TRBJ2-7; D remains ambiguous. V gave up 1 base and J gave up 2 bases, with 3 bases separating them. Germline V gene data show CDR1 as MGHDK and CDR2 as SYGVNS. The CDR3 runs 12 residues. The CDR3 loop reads CASSEFAYEQYF. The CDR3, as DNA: TGTGCCAGCAGTGAATTCGCCTACGAGCAGTACTTC.

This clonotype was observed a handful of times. CDR3 amino acids: CASSPRAGPYNEQFF. In DNA, the CDR3 is TGTGCCAGCAGCCCCCGGGCAGGGCCCTACAATGAGCAGTTCTTC. The chain carries TRBV7-9 and TRBJ2-1, with D maybe TRBD1 (5 bases). The CDR3 extends over 15 amino acids. Germline V gives CDR1 SEHNR, CDR2 FQNEAQ (reference sequence). V lost 5 bases, J lost 2 bases, and 13 bases lay in between.

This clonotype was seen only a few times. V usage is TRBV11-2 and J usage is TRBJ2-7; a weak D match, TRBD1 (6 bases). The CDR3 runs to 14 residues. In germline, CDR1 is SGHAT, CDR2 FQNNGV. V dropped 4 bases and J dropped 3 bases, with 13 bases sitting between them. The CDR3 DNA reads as TGTGCCAGCAGCTCACGGTCAGGGGACTACGAGCAGTACTTC. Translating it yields CASSSRSGDYEQYF.

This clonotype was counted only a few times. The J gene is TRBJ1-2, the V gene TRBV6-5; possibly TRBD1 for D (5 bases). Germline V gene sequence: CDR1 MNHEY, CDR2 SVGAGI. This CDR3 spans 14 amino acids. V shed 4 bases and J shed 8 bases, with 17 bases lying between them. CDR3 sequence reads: CASSSPDGGRGYTF. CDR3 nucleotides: TGTGCCAGCAGTTCCCCCGACGGGGGAAGAGGCTACACCTTC.

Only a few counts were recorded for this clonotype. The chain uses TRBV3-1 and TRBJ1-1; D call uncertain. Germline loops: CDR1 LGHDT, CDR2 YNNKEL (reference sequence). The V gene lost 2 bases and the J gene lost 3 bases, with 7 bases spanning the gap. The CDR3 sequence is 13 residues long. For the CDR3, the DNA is TGTGCCAGCAGCCAACATGAGGACACTGAAGCTTTCTTT. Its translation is CASSQHEDTEAFF.

The CDR3 loop is CASGGSDGTDTQYF. CDR3 coding DNA: TGTGCCAGCGGGGGATCGGACGGCACAGATACGCAGTATTTT. V usage is TRBV25-1 and J usage is TRBJ2-3, with D perhaps matching TRBD1 or TRBD2 (5 bases each). The CDR3 has 14 residues. Trimming took 8 bases from V and 1 from J, leaving 13 bases between them. CDR1 is MGHDK, CDR2 SYGVNS, per germline.

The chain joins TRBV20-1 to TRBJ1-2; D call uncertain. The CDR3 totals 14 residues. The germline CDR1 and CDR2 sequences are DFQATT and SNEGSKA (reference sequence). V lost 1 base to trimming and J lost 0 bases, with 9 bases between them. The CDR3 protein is CSARASEANYGYTF. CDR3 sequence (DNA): TGCAGTGCTAGAGCCTCTGAAGCTAACTATGGCTACACCTTC.